Given below is one T cell receptor beta chain in context. No antigen is known for it. This sample was taken from a study of T cell responses to AZD1222 COVID-19 vaccine. Germline CDR1 MNHEY, CDR2 SVGAGI. This CDR3 contains 15 residues. V lost 6 bases, J lost 6 bases, and 21 bases lay in between. This table comes from immunoSEQ multiplex PCR, and its TCRdb copy is limited to in-frame clones, with some not included. This sample has approximately 110,000 clones; roughly 85% occur once, and the top ten carry 2% to 3%. Overall study results and limits: White British ancestry dominated among donors, who included more females, and clonal diversity was possibly underestimated.

The sample in question was peripheral blood, obtained 28 days after the second AZD1222 dose. The gene calls are TRBV6-5 and TRBJ2-7, with unresolved D. This receptor was obtained from an adult who received the AZD1222 COVID-19 vaccine. The CDR3 region has the DNA TGTGCCAGCAGCCAGCAATTCCCATTAGGTAGCGAGCAGTACTTC. It is translated as CASSQQFPLGSEQYF.